This T cell receptor (beta chain) was captured in a study of T cell repertoires in cytomegalovirus infection (dated by TCRdb to about 2019). Context from the whole study: The HLA type of each donor mattered for the analysis, because public TCR beta signatures pointed to carriage of CMV infection along with the matching HLA type. Findings and caveats that apply to the study as a whole: Carriers of CMV infection plus the relevant HLA type were discriminated by the cumulative frequency of public TCR beta family members in the study cohort and in an independent roughly 400-donor cohort. The ex vivo response was dominated by HLA-C-restricted CMV-specific TCR beta clonotypes, and the single most frequent clonotype in two of eight donors was supplied by these HLA-C-restricted clonotypes.

The sequencing machine was an Illumina HiSeq 1500. In TCRdb, the public reads were trimmed at Q25 with fastp and aligned with MiXCR, with productive beta chains retained. CDR3 protein duplicates are merged, each entry listing the most common genes and DNA. Within this sample are tens of thousands of distinct CDR3 sequences, with about 4.2% of them counted one time only. The ten most abundant clones make up roughly a fifth of the sample. This clonotype was counted at least ten times. Its binding antigen is unknown. One base away there is no much larger clone; base qualities are not given. What was sequenced was PBMCs. This TCR was recovered from a human donor in good health (CMV status not recorded). Some clones in this sample may be carry-over from other donors' samples.

The sequence in DNA is TGTGCCAGCACCCCCCGGGGTGGGGGAACTCAGCCCCAGCATTTT. The encoded protein is CASTPRGGGTQPQHF. The chain is made from TRBV6-1 and TRBJ1-5; the best D guess is TRBD1, with 5 bases matching. Relative to germline, V is 7 bases shorter and J is 6 bases shorter, with 19 bases between their ends. The CDR3 contains 15 residues, cysteine and phenylalanine counted. Only the CDR3 DNA is retained, 45 bases long and in frame from the first base. CDR1 and CDR2 were assigned from the germline V gene as MNHNS and SASEGT.